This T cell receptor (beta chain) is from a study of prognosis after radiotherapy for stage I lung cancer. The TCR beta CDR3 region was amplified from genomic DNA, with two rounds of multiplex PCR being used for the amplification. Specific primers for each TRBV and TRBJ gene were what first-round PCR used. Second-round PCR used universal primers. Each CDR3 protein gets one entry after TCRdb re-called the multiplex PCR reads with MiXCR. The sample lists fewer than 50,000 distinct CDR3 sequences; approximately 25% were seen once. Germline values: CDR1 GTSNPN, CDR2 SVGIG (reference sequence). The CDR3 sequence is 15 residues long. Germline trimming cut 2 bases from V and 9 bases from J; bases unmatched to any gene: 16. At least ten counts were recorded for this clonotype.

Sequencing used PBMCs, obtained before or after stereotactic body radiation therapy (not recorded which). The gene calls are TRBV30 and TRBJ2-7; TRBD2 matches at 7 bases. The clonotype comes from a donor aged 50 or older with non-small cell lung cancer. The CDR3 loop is CAWSLSGTTPLGQYF. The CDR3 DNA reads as TGTGCCTGGAGTTTGTCCGGGACTACCCCCTTGGGGCAGTACTTC.